The T cell receptor (beta chain) under discussion was sequenced for a study of early T cells in non-severe SARS-CoV-2 infection. Overall study results and limits: There was a bias toward anti-spike CD8 responses in VDJdb matching, which missed private and CD4 specificities.

Of note for this clonotype: Antigen specificity is unknown.

V lost 0 bases and J lost 4, with 9 bases in between. The CDR3 is 14 amino acids. CDR1 is SGDLS and CDR2 is YYNGEE in the germline V gene. Researchers attached unique molecular identifiers to individual cDNA molecules. TCRdb independently ran MiXCR on the 5' RACE reads; one entry per CDR3 protein. The sample lists roughly 93,000 distinct CDR3 sequences, more than 9.5% occurring once. The chain couples TRBV9 to TRBJ2-3; D could derive from TRBD1 or TRBD2 (6 bases each). This TCR was sampled from an adult who was a healthcare worker with PCR-confirmed SARS-CoV-2 infection or an uninfected control (not recorded which). Sequenced sample: whole blood. The CDR3 nucleotides read TGTGCCAGCAGCGTAGCTCGGGGGCCAGATACGCAGTATTTT. Translating it yields CASSVARGPDTQYF.